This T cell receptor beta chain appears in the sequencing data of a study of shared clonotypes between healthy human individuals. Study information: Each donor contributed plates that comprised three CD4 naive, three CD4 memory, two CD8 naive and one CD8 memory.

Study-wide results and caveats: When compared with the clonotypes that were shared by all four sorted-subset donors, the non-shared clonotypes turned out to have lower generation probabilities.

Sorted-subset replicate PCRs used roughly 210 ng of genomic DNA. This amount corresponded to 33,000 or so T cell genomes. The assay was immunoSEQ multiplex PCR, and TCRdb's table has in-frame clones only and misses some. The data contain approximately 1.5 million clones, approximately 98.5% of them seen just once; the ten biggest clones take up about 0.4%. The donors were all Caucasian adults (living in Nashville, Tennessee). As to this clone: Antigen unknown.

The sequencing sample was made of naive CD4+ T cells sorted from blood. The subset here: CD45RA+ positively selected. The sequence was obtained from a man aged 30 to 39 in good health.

DNA for the CDR3: TGTGCCAGTAGGACAGGGGATTATAGCAATCAGCCCCAGCATTTT. This gives the protein CASRTGDYSNQPQHF. V is TRBV19 and J is TRBJ1-5, with 8 bases identical to TRBD1. CDR1 and CDR2 from the germline V gene are LNHDA and SQIVND (reference sequence). The CDR3 runs to 15 residues. The V segment lost 6 bases and the J segment 0 bases; nucleotides outside the gene matches: 4. The full variable domain, with the rest looked up from reference TRBV19 and TRBJ1-5, is DGGITQSPKYLFRKEGQNVTLSCEQNLNHDAMYWYRQDPGQGLRLIYYSQIVNDFQKGDIAEGYSVSREKKESFPLTVTSAQKNPTAFYLCASRTGDYSNQPQHFGDGTRLSIL.